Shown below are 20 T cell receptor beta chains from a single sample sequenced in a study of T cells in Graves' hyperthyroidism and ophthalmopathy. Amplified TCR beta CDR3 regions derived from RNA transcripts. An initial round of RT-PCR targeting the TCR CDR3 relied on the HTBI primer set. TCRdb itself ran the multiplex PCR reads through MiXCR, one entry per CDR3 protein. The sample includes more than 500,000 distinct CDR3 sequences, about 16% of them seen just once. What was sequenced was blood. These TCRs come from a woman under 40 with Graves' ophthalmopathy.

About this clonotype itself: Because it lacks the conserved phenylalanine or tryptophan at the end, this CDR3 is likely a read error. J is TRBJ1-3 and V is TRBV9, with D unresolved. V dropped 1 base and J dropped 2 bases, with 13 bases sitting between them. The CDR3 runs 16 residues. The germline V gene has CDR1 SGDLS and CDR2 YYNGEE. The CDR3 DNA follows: TGTGCCAGCAGCGTACGACCGGGATGGGCTGGAAACACCATATATCTT. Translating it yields CASSVRPGWAGNTIYL.

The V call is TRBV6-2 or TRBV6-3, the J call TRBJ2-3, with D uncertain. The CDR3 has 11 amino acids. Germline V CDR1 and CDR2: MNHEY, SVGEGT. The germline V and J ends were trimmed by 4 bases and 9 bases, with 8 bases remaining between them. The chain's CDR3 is CASSLGRTQYF. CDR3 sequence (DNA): TGTGCCAGCAGTTTGGGCCGGACGCAGTATTTT.

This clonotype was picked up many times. CDR3 in amino acids: CASSQITSGRFETQYF. The CDR3 DNA sequence: TGTGCCAGCAGCCAAATAACTAGCGGGAGGTTCGAGACCCAGTACTTC. The V and J genes are TRBV3-1 and TRBJ2-5; 12 bases are shared with TRBD2. V was pared by 2 bases and J by 5 bases, with 6 bases of the junction left unmatched. The CDR3 has 16 amino acids. CDR1 LGHDT and CDR2 YNNKEL come from the germline V gene (reference sequence).

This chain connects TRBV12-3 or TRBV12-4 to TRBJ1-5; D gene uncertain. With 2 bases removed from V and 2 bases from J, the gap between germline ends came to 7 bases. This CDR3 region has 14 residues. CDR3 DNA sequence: TGTGCCAGCAGTTTAATTTTTGGCAATCAGCCCCAGCATTTT. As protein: CASSLIFGNQPQHF.

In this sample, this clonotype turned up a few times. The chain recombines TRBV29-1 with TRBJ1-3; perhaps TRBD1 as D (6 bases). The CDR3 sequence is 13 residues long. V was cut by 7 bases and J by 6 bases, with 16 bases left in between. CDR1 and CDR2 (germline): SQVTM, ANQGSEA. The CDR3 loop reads CSARTGTANTIYF. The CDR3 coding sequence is TGCAGCGCCCGAACAGGGACCGCAAACACCATATATTTT.

The CDR3 loop reads CSARVAGAIDTQYF. The CDR3 DNA reads TGCAGTGCTAGAGTTGCGGGAGCAATAGATACGCAGTATTTT. V usage is TRBV20-1 and J usage is TRBJ2-3; TRBD2 matches at 7 bases. V dropped 1 base and J dropped 5; count of bases not matched to a gene: 6. Germline values: CDR1 DFQATT, CDR2 SNEGSKA (reference sequence). This CDR3 has 14 residues.

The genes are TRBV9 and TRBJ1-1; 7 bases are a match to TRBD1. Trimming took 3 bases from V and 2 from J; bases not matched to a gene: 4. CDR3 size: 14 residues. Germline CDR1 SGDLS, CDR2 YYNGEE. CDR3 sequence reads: CASSAGQPNTEAFF. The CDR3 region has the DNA TGTGCCAGCAGCGCGGGACAGCCAAACACTGAAGCTTTCTTT.

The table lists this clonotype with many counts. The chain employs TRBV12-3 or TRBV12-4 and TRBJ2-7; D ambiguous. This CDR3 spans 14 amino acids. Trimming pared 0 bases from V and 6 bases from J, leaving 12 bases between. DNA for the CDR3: TGTGCCAGCAGTTTAGCGCCGAGGCGGCCCGAGCAGTACTTC. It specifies CASSLAPRRPEQYF.

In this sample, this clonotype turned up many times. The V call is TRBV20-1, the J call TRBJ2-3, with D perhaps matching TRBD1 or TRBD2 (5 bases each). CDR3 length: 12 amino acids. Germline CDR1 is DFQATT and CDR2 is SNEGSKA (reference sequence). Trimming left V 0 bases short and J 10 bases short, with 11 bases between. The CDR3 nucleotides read TGCAGTGCTAGAGAGGCTGGGACGGCGCAGTATTTT. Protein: CSAREAGTAQYF.

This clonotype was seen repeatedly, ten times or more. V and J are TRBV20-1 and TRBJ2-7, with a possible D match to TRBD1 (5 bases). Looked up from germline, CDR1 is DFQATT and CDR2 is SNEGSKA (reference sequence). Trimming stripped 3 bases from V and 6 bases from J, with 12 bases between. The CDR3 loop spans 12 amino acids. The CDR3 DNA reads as TGCAGTGCTAGTAGTCGAGACAGCGAGCAGTACTTC. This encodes CSASSRDSEQYF.

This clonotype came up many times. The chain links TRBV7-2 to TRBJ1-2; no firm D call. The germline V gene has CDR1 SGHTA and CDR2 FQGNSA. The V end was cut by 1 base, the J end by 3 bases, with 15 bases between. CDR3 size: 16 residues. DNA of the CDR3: TGTGCCAGCAGCTTAGGGGGAGTGGCAGCGGACTATGGCTACACCTTC. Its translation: CASSLGGVAADYGYTF.

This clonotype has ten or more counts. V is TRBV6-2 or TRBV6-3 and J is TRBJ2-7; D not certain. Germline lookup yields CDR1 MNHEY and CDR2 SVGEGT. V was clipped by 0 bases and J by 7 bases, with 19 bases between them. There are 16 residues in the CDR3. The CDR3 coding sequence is TGTGCCAGCAGTTACTCGCCTCTGGCGGACGTCAGGGAGCAGTACTTC. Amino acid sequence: CASSYSPLADVREQYF.

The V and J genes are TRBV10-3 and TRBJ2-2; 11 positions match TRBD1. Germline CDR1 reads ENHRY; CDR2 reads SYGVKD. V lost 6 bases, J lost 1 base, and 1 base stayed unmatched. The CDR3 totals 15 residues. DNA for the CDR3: TGTGCCATCAGGGGGACAGGGGGGAACACCGGGGAGCTGTTTTTT. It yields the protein CAIRGTGGNTGELFF.

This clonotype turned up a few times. The DNA for the CDR3 is TGTGCCAGCAGTTTATCTGGGACAGGGTCGGGGTCACCCCTCCACTTT. This encodes CASSLSGTGSGSPLHF. The chain carries TRBV28 and TRBJ1-6; 9 bases fit TRBD1. Trimming took 1 base from V and 10 from J; bases not matched to a gene: 8. The CDR3 loop spans 16 amino acids. Germline V gene sequence: CDR1 MDHEN, CDR2 SYDVKM.

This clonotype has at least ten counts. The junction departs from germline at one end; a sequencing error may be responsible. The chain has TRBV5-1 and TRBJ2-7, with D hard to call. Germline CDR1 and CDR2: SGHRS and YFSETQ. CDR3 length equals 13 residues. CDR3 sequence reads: CASSLVGSYEQYF. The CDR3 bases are TGTGCCAGCAGCTTAGTGGGTTCCTACGAGCAGTACTTC.

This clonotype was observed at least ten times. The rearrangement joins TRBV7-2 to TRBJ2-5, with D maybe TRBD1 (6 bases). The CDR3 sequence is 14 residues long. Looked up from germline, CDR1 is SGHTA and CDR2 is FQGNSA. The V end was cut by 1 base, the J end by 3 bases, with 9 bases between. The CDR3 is CASSLDREKETQYF. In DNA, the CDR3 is TGTGCCAGCAGCTTAGACAGGGAGAAAGAGACCCAGTACTTC. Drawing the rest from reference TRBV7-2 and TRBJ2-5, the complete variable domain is GAGVSQSPSNKVTEKGKDVELRCDPISGHTALYWYRQSLGQGLEFLIYFQGNSAPDKSGLPSDRFSAERTGGSVSTLTIQRTQQEDSAVYLCASSLDREKETQYFGPGTRLLVL.

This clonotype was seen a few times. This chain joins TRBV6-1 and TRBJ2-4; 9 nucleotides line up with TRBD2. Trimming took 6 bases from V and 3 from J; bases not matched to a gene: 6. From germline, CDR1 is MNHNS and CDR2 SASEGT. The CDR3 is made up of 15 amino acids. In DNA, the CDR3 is TGTGCCAGCAGCCTAGCGGGAATGGGCAAAAACATTCAGTACTTC. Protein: CASSLAGMGKNIQYF.

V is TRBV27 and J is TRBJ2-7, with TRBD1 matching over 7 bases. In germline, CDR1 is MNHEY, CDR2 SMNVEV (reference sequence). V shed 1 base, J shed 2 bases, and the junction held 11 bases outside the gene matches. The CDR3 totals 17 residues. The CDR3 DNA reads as TGTGCCAGCAGTTTATTCGGCCCGACAGGGCTCACCTACGAGCAGTACTTC. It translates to CASSLFGPTGLTYEQYF.

The CDR3 loop is CASSLEARGNLNTIYF. CDR3 DNA sequence: TGTGCCAGCAGCTTAGAAGCCAGGGGAAACCTAAACACCATATATTTT. The J gene is TRBJ1-3, the V gene TRBV7-8; tentative D call: TRBD1 (6 bases). The germline V gene has CDR1 SGHVS and CDR2 FQNEAQ. V was trimmed by 1 base and J by 6 bases, leaving 16 bases between them. The CDR3 spans 16 residues. The variable domain in full, completed from reference TRBV7-8 and TRBJ1-3, reads GAGVSQSPRYKVAKRGQDVALRCDPISGHVSLFWYQQALGQGPEFLTYFQNEAQLDKSGLPSDRFFAERPEGSVSTLKIQRTQQEDSAVYLCASSLEARGNLNTIYFGEGSWLTVV.

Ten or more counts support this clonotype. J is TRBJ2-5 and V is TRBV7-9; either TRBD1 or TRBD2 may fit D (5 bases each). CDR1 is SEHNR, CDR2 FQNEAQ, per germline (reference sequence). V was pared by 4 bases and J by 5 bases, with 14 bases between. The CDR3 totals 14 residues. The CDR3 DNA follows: TGTGCCAGCAGCTCCTTTCAGGGAGAGGAGACCCAGTACTTC. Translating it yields CASSSFQGEETQYF.